These T cell receptor beta chains were read from a single sample in a study of cytomegalovirus exposure and HLA in healthy donors. Only in-frame clones appear in the TCRdb table, and some are missing; sequencing was by immunoSEQ multiplex PCR. In the table there are approximately 150,000 clones, approximately 79% of which are singletons. Sequencing was carried out using PBMCs. These receptors were taken from a woman aged 30 to 39 in good health and CMV-seronegative. Each CDR3 is given with its conserved first and last residue. D genes are given only for firm matches.

v_gene: TRBV18
d_gene: NA
j_gene: TRBJ1-5
CDR3aa: CASSVTSRGLEPQHF
CDR3nt: TGTGCCAGCTCAGTCACCTCACGGGGTCTGGAGCCCCAGCATTTT

v_gene: TRBV4-1
d_gene: TRBD2
j_gene: TRBJ2-7
CDR3aa: CASSQRLAGGPVSAQYF
CDR3nt: TGCGCCAGCAGCCAACGACTAGCGGGGGGGCCCGTTTCCGCGCAGTACTTC

v_gene: TRBV11-2
d_gene: TRBD2
j_gene: TRBJ2-3
CDR3aa: CASSLGSSGGLLDTQYF
CDR3nt: TGTGCCAGCAGCTTAGGGTCTAGCGGGGGCCTCTTAGATACGCAGTATTTT

v_gene: TRBV4-3
d_gene: NA
j_gene: TRBJ1-3
CDR3aa: CASSLTRDTGNTIYF
CDR3nt: TGCGCCAGCAGCCTCACCCGGGACACTGGAAACACCATATATTTT

v_gene: TRBV30
d_gene: TRBD1
j_gene: TRBJ2-7
CDR3aa: CAWRMKPGQGLYEQYF
CDR3nt: TGTGCCTGGAGGATGAAGCCGGGACAGGGGCTCTACGAGCAGTACTTC

v_gene: TRBV5-1
d_gene: TRBD1
j_gene: TRBJ1-2
CDR3aa: CASSLRTGYGYTF
CDR3nt: TGCGCCAGCAGCCTGCGGACAGGCTATGGCTACACCTTC

v_gene: TRBV7-9
d_gene: TRBD1
j_gene: TRBJ1-2
CDR3aa: CASSSSNTGVRGYTF
CDR3nt: TGTGCCAGCAGCTCGAGCAATACAGGGGTACGGGGCTACACCTTC

v_gene: TRBV19
d_gene: NA
j_gene: TRBJ1-2
CDR3aa: CASSISGLRQANYGYTF
CDR3nt: TGTGCCAGTAGTATTTCAGGTCTGAGACAAGCTAACTATGGCTACACCTTC

v_gene: TRBV30
d_gene: NA
j_gene: TRBJ2-2
CDR3aa: CAWSAGGTAGGGELFF
CDR3nt: TGTGCCTGGAGTGCAGGGGGGACGGCCGGAGGCGGGGAGCTGTTTTTT

v_gene: TRBV9
d_gene: TRBD2
j_gene: TRBJ2-7
CDR3aa: CASSTRGGTSNEQYF
CDR3nt: TGTGCCAGCAGCACGAGAGGGGGGACTAGTAACGAGCAGTACTTC

v_gene: TRBV6-5
d_gene: NA
j_gene: TRBJ1-1
CDR3aa: CASNNLRGFGTEAFF
CDR3nt: TGTGCCAGCAATAACCTTCGCGGGTTCGGCACTGAAGCTTTCTTT